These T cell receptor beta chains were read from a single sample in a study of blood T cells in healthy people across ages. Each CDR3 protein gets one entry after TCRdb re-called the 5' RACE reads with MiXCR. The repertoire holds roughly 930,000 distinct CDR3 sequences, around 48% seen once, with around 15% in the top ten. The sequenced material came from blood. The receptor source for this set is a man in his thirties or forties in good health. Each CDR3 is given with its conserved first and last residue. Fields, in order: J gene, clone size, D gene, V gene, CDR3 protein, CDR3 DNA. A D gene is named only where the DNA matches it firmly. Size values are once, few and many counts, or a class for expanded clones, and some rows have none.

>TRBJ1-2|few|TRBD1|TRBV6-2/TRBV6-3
CASRQGDSLTYGYTF
TGTGCCAGCAGACAAGGGGACAGCCTAACCTATGGCTACACCTTC
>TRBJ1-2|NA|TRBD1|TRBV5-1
CASSLFGDRDLSGYTF
TGCGCCAGCAGCTTGTTTGGAGACAGGGACTTAAGTGGCTACACCTTC
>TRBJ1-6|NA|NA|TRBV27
CASSTAGTYNSPLHF
TGTGCCAGCAGTACGGCTGGGACCTATAATTCACCCCTCCACTTT
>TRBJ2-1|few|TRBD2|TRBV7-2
CASSLVSGGTYNEQFF
TGTGCCAGCAGCTTAGTGTCGGGGGGTACATACAATGAGCAGTTCTTC
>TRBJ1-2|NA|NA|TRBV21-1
CASSKKGAGSLYGYTF
TGTGCCAGCAGCAAAAAAGGCGCAGGGTCACTCTATGGCTACACCTTC
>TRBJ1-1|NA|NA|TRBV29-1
CSLRWGHTEAFF
TGCAGCCTCAGGTGGGGGCACACTGAAGCTTTCTTT
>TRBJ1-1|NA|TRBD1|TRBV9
CASSVSPGQGHTEAFF
TGTGCCAGCAGCGTATCCCCGGGACAGGGGCACACTGAAGCTTTCTTT
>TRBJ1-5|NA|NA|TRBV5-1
CASSLEGSGQPQHF
TGCGCCAGCAGCTTGGAGGGCTCGGGTCAGCCCCAGCATTTT
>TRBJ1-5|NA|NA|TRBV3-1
CASSDNRWGQPQHF
TGTGCCAGCAGCGATAACAGGTGGGGTCAGCCCCAGCATTTT
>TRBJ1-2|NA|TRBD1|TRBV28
CASSLGGQGSYNYGYTF
TGTGCCAGCAGTTTGGGGGGACAGGGGAGTTATAACTATGGCTACACCTTC
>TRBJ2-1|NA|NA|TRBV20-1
CSARPAEGSYNEQFF
TGCAGTGCTAGGCCGGCCGAGGGCTCCTACAATGAGCAGTTCTTC
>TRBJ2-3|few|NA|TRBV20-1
CSASIGALSTDTQYF
TGCAGTGCTAGTATCGGGGCCCTCAGCACAGATACGCAGTATTTT
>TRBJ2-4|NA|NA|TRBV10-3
CAIRDYEEQYF
TGTGCCATCAGGGACTATGAGGAGCAGTACTTC
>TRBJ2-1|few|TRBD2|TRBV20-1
CSATVASGGFNEQFF
TGCAGTGCTACAGTCGCTAGCGGGGGGTTCAATGAGCAGTTCTTC
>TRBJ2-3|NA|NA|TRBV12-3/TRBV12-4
CASSSFSAGKSTDTQYF
TGTGCCAGCAGTTCCTTTTCAGCGGGTAAGAGCACAGATACGCAGTATTTT
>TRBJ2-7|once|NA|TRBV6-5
CASSYSSQEGAYEQYF
TGTGCCAGCAGTTACTCGAGTCAGGAGGGGGCATACGAGCAGTACTTC
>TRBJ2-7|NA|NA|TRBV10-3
CAISSDPYEQYF
TGTGCCATCAGCTCCGATCCTTACGAGCAGTACTTC
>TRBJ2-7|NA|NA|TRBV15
CATSREGISSYEQYF
TGTGCCACCAGCAGAGAAGGGATAAGCTCCTACGAGCAGTACTTC
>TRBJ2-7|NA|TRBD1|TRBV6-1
CASSEAPGGQEAQYF
TGTGCCAGCAGTGAAGCGCCAGGGGGACAAGAGGCCCAGTACTTC
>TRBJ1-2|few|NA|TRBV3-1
CASSGNRVNYGYTF
TGTGCCAGCAGTGGGAACAGGGTCAACTATGGCTACACCTTC
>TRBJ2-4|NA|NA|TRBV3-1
CASSQTSAKNIQYF
TGTGCCAGCAGCCAAACTAGCGCCAAAAACATTCAGTACTTC
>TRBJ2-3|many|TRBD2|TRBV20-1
CSARWGGGTDTQYF
TGCAGTGCTAGGTGGGGGGGTGGCACAGATACGCAGTATTTT
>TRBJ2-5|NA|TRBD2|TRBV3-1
CASSQDLLAGSHAQYF
TGTGCCAGCAGCCAAGATCTACTAGCGGGGTCCCACGCCCAGTACTTC
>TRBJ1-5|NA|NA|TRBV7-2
CASSLEPGGRGQPQHF
TGTGCCAGCAGCTTAGAACCCGGGGGTCGGGGTCAGCCCCAGCATTTT
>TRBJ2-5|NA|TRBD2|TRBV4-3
CASSPRGSGEVDEQYF
TGCGCCAGCAGCCCCCGGGGTAGCGGGGAGGTCGATGAGCAGTACTTC
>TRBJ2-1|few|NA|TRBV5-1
CASSSLSADNEQFF
TGCGCCAGCAGCTCGCTTTCCGCGGACAATGAGCAGTTCTTC
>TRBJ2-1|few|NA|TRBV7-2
CASSRQLDEQFF
TGTGCCAGCAGCCGACAGTTGGATGAGCAGTTCTTC
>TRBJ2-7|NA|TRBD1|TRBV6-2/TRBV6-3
CASTDRGSYNEQYF
TGTGCCAGTACTGACAGGGGATCCTACAATGAGCAGTACTTC
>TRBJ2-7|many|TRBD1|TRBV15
CATRPTGTGNYEQYF
TGTGCCACCAGGCCCACCGGGACAGGCAACTACGAGCAGTACTTC
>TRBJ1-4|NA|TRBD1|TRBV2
CASRPPGTGPLNEKLFF
TGTGCCAGCAGACCCCCCGGGACAGGGCCGTTAAATGAAAAACTGTTTTTT
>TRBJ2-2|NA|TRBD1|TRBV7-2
CASSLVHRQGSYAGELFF
TGTGCCAGCAGCTTAGTCCATCGACAGGGAAGTTACGCCGGGGAGCTGTTTTTT
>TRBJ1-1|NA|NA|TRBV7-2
CASSLLSQNTEAFF
TGTGCCAGCAGCCTATTATCGCAGAACACTGAAGCTTTCTTT